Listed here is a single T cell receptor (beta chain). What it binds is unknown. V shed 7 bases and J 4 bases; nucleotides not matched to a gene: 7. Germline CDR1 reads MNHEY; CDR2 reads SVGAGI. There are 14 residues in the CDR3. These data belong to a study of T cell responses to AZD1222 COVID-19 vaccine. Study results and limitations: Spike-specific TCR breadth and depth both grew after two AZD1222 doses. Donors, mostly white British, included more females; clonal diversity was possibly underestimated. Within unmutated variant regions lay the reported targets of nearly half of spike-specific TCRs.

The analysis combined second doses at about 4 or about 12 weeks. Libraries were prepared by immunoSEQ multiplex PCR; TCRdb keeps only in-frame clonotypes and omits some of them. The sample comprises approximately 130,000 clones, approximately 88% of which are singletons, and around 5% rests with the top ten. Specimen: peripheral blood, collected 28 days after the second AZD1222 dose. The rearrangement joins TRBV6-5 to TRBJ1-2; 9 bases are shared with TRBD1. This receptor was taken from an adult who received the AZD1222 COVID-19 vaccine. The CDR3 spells CASIPGQGSYGYTF. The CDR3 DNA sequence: TGTGCCAGCATTCCGGGACAGGGAAGCTATGGCTACACCTTC.